Listed below are T cell receptor beta chains from one sample, sequenced in a study of T cells expressing NK-cell markers. TCRdb reprocessed the 5' RACE reads; each CDR3 protein has one entry and no DNA is given. Its table records 500,000 to 600,000 distinct CDR3 sequences. The sample comprised blood T cells: a sorted CD56 or NKG2C T cell subset, CD4+ or CD8+ T cells, or bulk PBMC T cells (not recorded which). The receptor source for this set is a man between 18 and 35 years old in good health. The CDR3 runs from the conserved cysteine through the conserved F or W. The order of the fields is J gene, V gene, CDR3 protein.

>TRBJ2-3|TRBV4-3
CASSQLPTDTQYF
>TRBJ2-1|TRBV7-2
CASSFHRDRGPNEQFF
>TRBJ1-1|TRBV29-1
CSVEGTAIPEAFF
>TRBJ2-7|TRBV20-1
CSASQPSSGRSYEQYF
>TRBJ2-2|TRBV29-1
CSVEMDKTGELFF
>TRBJ1-4|TRBV20-1
CSARASNEKLFF
>TRBJ2-1|TRBV29-1
CSAQESNEQFF
>TRBJ1-3|TRBV12-3/TRBV12-4
CASRTNDLPGNTIYF
>TRBJ2-1|TRBV4-2
CASSQDLAAQPVYNEQFF
>TRBJ1-2|TRBV7-2
CASSFGEGRYGYTF
>TRBJ2-2|TRBV10-3
CAISDAGTVSAGELFF
>TRBJ1-6|TRBV10-3
CAISERGRNSPLHF
>TRBJ2-7|TRBV6-1
CAGSKGQGFYEQYF
>TRBJ2-3|TRBV12-3/TRBV12-4
CASSLEAGGRDTQYF
>TRBJ2-1|TRBV4-3
CASSQGLAGVEQFF
>TRBJ1-1|TRBV20-1
CSARDRARDTEAFF
>TRBJ2-1|TRBV10-3
CAIRSNTDNEQFF
>TRBJ1-5|TRBV5-6
CASSTWGGAINQPQHF
>TRBJ2-1|TRBV11-2
CASSAGTTNEQFF
>TRBJ2-3|TRBV11-2
CASSDIGTIFREGTDTQYF
>TRBJ2-1|TRBV11-2
CASSSGGVGFF
>TRBJ2-1|TRBV24-1
CATGGQYNEQFF
>TRBJ2-1|TRBV18
CASSLKQGADEQFF
>TRBJ2-7|TRBV24-1
CATSLPTGTGVNEQYF
>TRBJ2-4|TRBV19
CASSTTGTSGVIQYF
>TRBJ2-2|TRBV4-2
CASSPETSGANTGELFF
>TRBJ2-1|TRBV11-2
CASSLGALRDNEQFF
>TRBJ2-1|TRBV20-1
CSARQIPWGVGAGDEQFF
>TRBJ2-3|TRBV7-8
CASSIPRREVGPDTQYF
>TRBJ2-2|TRBV28
CASSLRGIANTGELFF
>TRBJ1-2|TRBV12-3/TRBV12-4
CASSFDPGTDYGYTF
>TRBJ2-1|TRBV12-3/TRBV12-4
CASSLNLGGTSYNEQFF
>TRBJ1-1|TRBV12-3/TRBV12-4
CASRRGEVDTEAFF
>TRBJ2-1|TRBV12-3/TRBV12-4
CASSLFWGGNYNEQFF
>TRBJ2-3|TRBV14
CASSPSDPLLQYF
>TRBJ1-4|TRBV12-3/TRBV12-4
CASSLGDLGEKLFF
>TRBJ2-2|TRBV27
CASSFAGDYGGELFF
>TRBJ2-6|TRBV7-2
CASKRGRPSPGANVLTF